Listed below are T cell receptor beta chains from one sample, sequenced in a study of blood T cell repertoires in COVID-19. The table came from immunoSEQ multiplex PCR; TCRdb's copy has only in-frame clones and leaves some out. The top ten clones hold 8.5% to 9.5% of a sample with some 150,000 clones, about 86% of them seen once. The sample was peripheral blood. Source of these receptors: a woman in her 50s with active or convalescent COVID-19. CDR3s include the opening cysteine and the closing phenylalanine or tryptophan. The D gene is left open where the match is weak. Where a row states a size, it is once, few, many or the class of an expanded clone; other rows omit it.

NA,TRBJ2-2,16,TRBD2,TRBV5-4,CASSFRLAGDAGELFF,TGTGCCAGCAGCTTCCGACTAGCGGGAGACGCCGGGGAGCTGTTTTTT
NA,TRBJ2-5,17,NA,TRBV6-2/TRBV6-3,CASSSGWRKKLQETQYF,TGTGCCAGCAGTTCTGGTTGGAGGAAAAAGCTCCAAGAGACCCAGTACTTC
NA,TRBJ1-2,16,TRBD1,TRBV5-1,CASSLGDRGSLYGYTF,TGCGCCAGCAGCTTGGGGGACAGGGGATCCCTCTATGGCTACACCTTC
NA,TRBJ2-7,15,NA,TRBV2,CASRATFYQYYEQYF,TGTGCCAGCAGGGCCACGTTTTACCAATACTACGAGCAGTACTTC
NA,TRBJ2-3,14,TRBD1,TRBV5-4,CASSFGQGQDTQYF,TGTGCCAGCAGCTTTGGACAGGGGCAAGATACGCAGTATTTT
NA,TRBJ2-7,16,NA,TRBV5-4,CASSLNSATGTYEQYF,TGTGCCAGCAGCTTAAATAGTGCGACAGGCACCTACGAGCAGTACTTC
NA,TRBJ1-5,15,TRBD1,TRBV28,CASSVGQGYRQPQHF,TGTGCCAGCAGCGTTGGACAGGGATATCGTCAGCCCCAGCATTTT
NA,TRBJ2-7,12,NA,TRBV6-6,CASNPQGRQQYF,TGTGCCAGCAATCCACAGGGGAGGCAGCAGTACTTC
NA,TRBJ1-5,14,TRBD1,TRBV19,CASSSGQALWPQHF,TGTGCCAGTAGCTCGGGACAGGCCCTTTGGCCCCAGCATTTT
NA,TRBJ2-3,15,TRBD2,TRBV2,CASRGWTSGYDTQYF,TGTGCCAGCAGGGGTTGGACTAGCGGATACGATACGCAGTATTTT
NA,TRBJ1-2,14,TRBD1,TRBV28,CASSSGQGSYGYTF,TGTGCCAGCAGTTCAGGACAGGGTAGCTATGGCTACACCTTC
NA,TRBJ1-1,17,NA,TRBV5-4,CASSLDRGGVMNTEAFF,TGTGCCAGCAGCTTGGATCGGGGCGGGGTCATGAACACTGAAGCTTTCTTT
NA,TRBJ1-1,15,NA,TRBV7-9,CASSLAIQGHTEAFF,TGTGCCAGCAGCTTAGCGATTCAGGGGCACACTGAAGCTTTCTTT
NA,TRBJ2-2,16,NA,TRBV7-2,CASSLAPLVRTGELFF,TGTGCCAGCAGCTTAGCTCCACTAGTCCGCACCGGGGAGCTGTTTTTT
NA,TRBJ2-1,16,TRBD1,TRBV5-1,CASSLLVQGAHNEQFF,TGCGCCAGCAGCTTGCTAGTGCAGGGGGCCCACAATGAGCAGTTCTTC
NA,TRBJ2-7,15,NA,TRBV14,CASSQDTTTSYEQYF,TGTGCCAGCAGCCAAGATACTACAACCTCCTACGAGCAGTACTTC
NA,TRBJ1-1,12,NA,TRBV6-2/TRBV6-3,CASSYLDSEAFF,TGTGCCAGCAGTTACCTGGACAGTGAAGCTTTCTTT
NA,TRBJ1-1,13,NA,TRBV7-9,CASTLGVNTEAFF,TGTGCCAGCACCCTAGGGGTTAACACTGAAGCTTTCTTT
once,TRBJ1-4,16,NA,TRBV30,CAWSVRLGGANEKLFF,TGTGCCTGGAGTGTAAGGTTAGGGGGGGCTAATGAAAAACTGTTTTTT
once,TRBJ1-1,15,NA,TRBV11-1,CASSLERRTGIEAFF,TGTGCCAGCAGCCTGGAGCGTCGTACAGGGATAGAAGCTTTCTTT
NA,TRBJ2-6,15,NA,TRBV7-3,CASSLMYSGANVLTF,TGTGCCAGCAGCTTAATGTACTCTGGGGCCAACGTCCTGACTTTC
NA,TRBJ1-6,14,TRBD1,TRBV7-3,CASSYGQANSPLHF,TGTGCCAGCAGCTACGGACAGGCTAATTCACCCCTCCACTTT
NA,TRBJ1-2,11,NA,TRBV24-1,CATSDGYGYTF,TGTGCCACCAGTGACGGGTATGGCTACACCTTC
NA,TRBJ2-1,15,TRBD2,TRBV5-1,CASSELAGPYNEQFF,TGCGCCAGCAGCGAACTAGCGGGACCCTACAATGAGCAGTTCTTC
NA,TRBJ2-1,17,TRBD2,TRBV6-6,CASSPGVAGGYYNEQFF,TGTGCCAGCAGTCCGGGAGTAGCGGGAGGTTACTACAATGAGCAGTTCTTC
NA,TRBJ1-1,14,NA,TRBV6-2/TRBV6-3,CASSYGGSYTEAFF,TGTGCCAGCAGTTACGGCGGGAGCTACACTGAAGCTTTCTTT
NA,TRBJ1-5,17,NA,TRBV6-6,CASSRTQRDTSNQPQHF,TGTGCCAGCAGCCGAACCCAACGAGACACGAGCAATCAGCCCCAGCATTTT
NA,TRBJ1-5,14,TRBD1,TRBV18,CASSRQGSGQPQHF,TGTGCCAGCTCCCGACAGGGGTCTGGACAGCCCCAGCATTTT
NA,TRBJ1-2,13,NA,TRBV19,CASSIDRSYGYTF,TGTGCCAGTAGTATTGACAGGTCCTATGGCTACACCTTC
NA,TRBJ1-1,12,NA,TRBV19,CASSTQMPEAFF,TGTGCCAGTAGTACTCAGATGCCCGAAGCTTTCTTT
NA,TRBJ1-3,16,TRBD1,TRBV28,CASSPRTGTFGNTIYF,TGTGCCAGCAGTCCCCGGACAGGGACCTTCGGAAACACCATATATTTT
NA,TRBJ2-2,14,NA,TRBV29-1,CSVVKDTNTGELFF,TGCAGCGTTGTAAAGGACACAAACACCGGGGAGCTGTTTTTT
NA,TRBJ2-2,14,TRBD2,TRBV7-3,CASSLLAGAGELFF,TGTGCCAGCAGCTTACTAGCGGGAGCCGGGGAGCTGTTTTTT
NA,TRBJ2-1,15,TRBD1,TRBV7-9,CASSHGTGRDNEQFF,TGTGCCAGCAGCCACGGGACAGGGAGGGACAATGAGCAGTTCTTC
NA,TRBJ2-7,14,NA,TRBV2,CASRGWDILYEQYF,TGTGCCAGCAGGGGGTGGGACATCTTATACGAGCAGTACTTC
NA,TRBJ1-2,15,TRBD1,TRBV30,CAWNRQGGNNYGYTF,TGTGCCTGGAACCGACAGGGCGGGAACAACTATGGCTACACCTTC
NA,TRBJ2-1,15,TRBD1,TRBV25-1,CASSEKTGSNNEQFF,TGTGCCAGCAGTGAGAAGACAGGGAGCAACAATGAGCAGTTCTTC
NA,TRBJ1-5,17,NA,TRBV15,CATSREGRKSAHQPQHF,TGTGCCACCAGCAGAGAAGGCCGGAAGAGCGCGCATCAGCCCCAGCATTTT
NA,TRBJ2-3,18,TRBD2,TRBV18,CASSPPSLAGEPTDTQYF,TGTGCCAGCTCACCACCCTCACTAGCGGGAGAACCCACAGATACGCAGTATTTT
NA,TRBJ1-1,13,NA,TRBV7-8,CASSQFYATEAFF,TGTGCCAGCAGCCAATTCTACGCCACTGAAGCTTTCTTT
NA,TRBJ2-7,14,TRBD2,TRBV18,CASSPYREAGEQYF,TGTGCCAGCTCACCTTACCGGGAGGCAGGGGAGCAGTACTTC
NA,TRBJ1-2,17,TRBD1,TRBV5-1,CASSPAGTGLLDYGYTF,TGCGCCAGCAGCCCCGCAGGGACAGGGTTATTAGACTATGGCTACACCTTC
few,TRBJ2-1,15,NA,TRBV28,CASILEASGANEQFF,NA
NA,TRBJ2-3,16,NA,TRBV7-2,CASSLGSGPPRDTQYF,TGTGCCAGCAGCTTAGGTAGCGGACCACCTCGGGATACGCAGTATTTT
NA,TRBJ2-5,18,TRBD2,TRBV3-1/TRBV3-2,CASSQEGLAGGPQETQYF,TGTGCCAGCAGCCAAGAAGGGCTAGCGGGAGGGCCCCAAGAGACCCAGTACTTC